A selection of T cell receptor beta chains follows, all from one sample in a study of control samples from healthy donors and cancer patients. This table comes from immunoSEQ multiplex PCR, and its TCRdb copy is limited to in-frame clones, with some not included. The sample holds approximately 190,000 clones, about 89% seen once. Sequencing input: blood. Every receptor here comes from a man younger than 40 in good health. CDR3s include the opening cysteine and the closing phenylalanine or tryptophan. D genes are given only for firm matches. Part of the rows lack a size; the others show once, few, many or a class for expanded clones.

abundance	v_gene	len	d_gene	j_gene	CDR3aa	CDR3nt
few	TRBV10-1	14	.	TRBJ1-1	CASSAGMGWTEAFF	TGCGCCAGCAGTGCTGGAATGGGATGGACTGAAGCTTTCTTT
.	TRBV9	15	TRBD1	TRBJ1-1	CASSPRTGTGTEAFF	TGTGCCAGCAGCCCAAGGACAGGGACGGGCACTGAAGCTTTCTTT
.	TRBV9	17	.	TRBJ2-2	CASSVEGWTAITGELFF	TGTGCCAGCAGCGTAGAAGGCTGGACAGCAATAACCGGGGAGCTGTTTTTT
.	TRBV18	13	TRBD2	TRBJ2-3	CASSPGEGDTQYF	TGTGCCAGCTCACCAGGGGAGGGGGATACGCAGTATTTT
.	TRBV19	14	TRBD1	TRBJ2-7	CATKKGQGYDEQYF	TGTGCCACCAAAAAAGGACAGGGGTACGACGAGCAGTACTTC
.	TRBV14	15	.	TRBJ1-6	CASSQVGRGNSPLHF	TGTGCCAGCAGCCAAGTGGGCAGGGGTAATTCACCCCTCCACTTT
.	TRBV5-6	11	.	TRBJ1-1	CASSEGGEAFF	TGTGCCAGCTCCGAAGGGGGTGAAGCTTTCTTT
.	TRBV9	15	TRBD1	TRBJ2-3	CASSLKDRAKDTQYF	TGTGCCAGCAGCCTCAAAGACAGGGCAAAAGATACGCAGTATTTT
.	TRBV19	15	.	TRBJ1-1	CASSIPPHRTTEAFF	TGTGCCAGTAGTATTCCACCTCACCGGACAACTGAAGCTTTCTTT
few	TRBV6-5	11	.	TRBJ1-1	CASKGNTEAFF	TGTGCCAGTAAGGGAAACACTGAAGCTTTCTTT
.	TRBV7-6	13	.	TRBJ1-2	CASSLAQGGGYTF	TGTGCCAGCAGCTTAGCGCAGGGAGGTGGCTACACCTTC
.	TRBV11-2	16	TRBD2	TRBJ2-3	CASSLGTSGGEDTQYF	TGTGCCAGCAGCTTAGGGACTAGCGGGGGGGAGGATACGCAGTATTTT
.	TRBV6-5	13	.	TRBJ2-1	CASKTGLLNEQFF	TGTGCCAGCAAGACAGGTCTTCTCAATGAGCAGTTCTTC
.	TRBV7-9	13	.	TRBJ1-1	CASSLDRDTEAFF	TGTGCCAGCAGCTTAGATCGGGACACTGAAGCTTTCTTT
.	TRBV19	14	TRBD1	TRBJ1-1	CASTGQGVGTEAFF	TGTGCCAGTACAGGACAGGGGGTAGGAACTGAAGCTTTCTTT
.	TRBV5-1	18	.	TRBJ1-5	CASTSAGGRSYSNQPQHF	TGCGCCAGCACCTCGGCGGGAGGACGTAGTTATAGCAATCAGCCCCAGCATTTT
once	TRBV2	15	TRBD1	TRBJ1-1	CAIPTGGVRDTEAFF	TGTGCCATTCCGACAGGGGGCGTCCGTGACACTGAAGCTTTCTTT
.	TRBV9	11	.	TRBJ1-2	CASTGRYGYTF	TGTGCCAGCACAGGGCGATATGGCTACACCTTC
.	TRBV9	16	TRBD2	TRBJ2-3	CASSVAGGGATDTQYF	TGTGCCAGCAGCGTAGCCGGCGGGGGGGCAACAGATACGCAGTATTTT
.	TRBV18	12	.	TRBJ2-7	CASSPGGYEQYF	TGTGCCAGCTCACCAGGGGGTTACGAGCAGTACTTC
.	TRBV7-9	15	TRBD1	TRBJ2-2	CASSLGQGRTGELFF	TGTGCCAGCAGCTTGGGACAGGGAAGGACCGGGGAGCTGTTTTTT
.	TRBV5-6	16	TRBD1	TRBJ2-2	CASSVTGQESTGELFF	TGTGCCAGCAGCGTCACGGGACAGGAGTCAACCGGGGAGCTGTTTTTT
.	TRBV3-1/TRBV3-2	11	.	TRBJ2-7	CASSQDLRQYF	TGTGCCAGCAGCCAAGATCTGCGGCAGTACTTC
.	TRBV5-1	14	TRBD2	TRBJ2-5	CASSQPGGAETQYF	TGCGCCAGCAGCCAACCCGGGGGGGCCGAGACCCAGTACTTC
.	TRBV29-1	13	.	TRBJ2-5	CSVDIVGGGTQYF	TGCAGCGTTGATATAGTGGGCGGAGGGACCCAGTACTTC
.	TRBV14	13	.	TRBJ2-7	CASSHVSVYEQYF	TGTGCCAGCAGCCACGTTAGCGTCTACGAGCAGTACTTC
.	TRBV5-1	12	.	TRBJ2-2	CASSLPGRELFF	TGCGCCAGCAGCCTACCGGGGAGGGAGCTGTTTTTT
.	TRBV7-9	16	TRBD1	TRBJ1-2	CASSSLRTGSNYGYTF	TGTGCCAGCAGCTCCTTACGGACAGGGAGTAACTATGGCTACACCTTC
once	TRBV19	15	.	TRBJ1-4	CASSSQISTNEKLFF	TGTGCCAGTAGTAGCCAGATTTCAACTAATGAAAAACTGTTTTTT
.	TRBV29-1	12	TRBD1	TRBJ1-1	CSVPDRGPEAFF	TGCAGCGTTCCTGACAGGGGGCCTGAAGCTTTCTTT
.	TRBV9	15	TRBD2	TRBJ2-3	CASSVGGTTADTQYF	TGTGCCAGCAGCGTGGGGGGGACTACAGCAGATACGCAGTATTTT
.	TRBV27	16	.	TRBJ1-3	CASSLSWNGIGDTIYF	TGTGCCAGCAGTTTATCATGGAACGGAATAGGAGACACCATATATTTT
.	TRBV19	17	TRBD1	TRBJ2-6	CASSTTGQANGANVLTF	TGTGCCAGTAGTACAACGGGACAGGCGAATGGGGCCAACGTCCTGACTTTC
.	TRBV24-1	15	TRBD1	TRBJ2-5	CATSGPGQGRETQYF	TGTGCCACCAGTGGGCCGGGACAGGGTAGAGAGACCCAGTACTTC
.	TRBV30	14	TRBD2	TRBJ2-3	CAWSVLAGVDTQYF	TGTGCCTGGAGTGTACTAGCGGGGGTGGATACGCAGTATTTT
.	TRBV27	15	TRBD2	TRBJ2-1	CASSPRGGPGGEQFF	TGTGCCAGCAGTCCCCGGGGGGGGCCGGGGGGCGAGCAGTTCTTC
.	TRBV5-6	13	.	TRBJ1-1	CASSLVRNTEAFF	TGTGCCAGCAGCTTGGTGAGGAACACTGAAGCTTTCTTT
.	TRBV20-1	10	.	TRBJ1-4	CWAPNEKLFF	TGCTGGGCCCCAAATGAAAAACTGTTTTTT
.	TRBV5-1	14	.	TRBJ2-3	CASSFEGQTDTQYF	TGCGCCAGCAGCTTTGAGGGCCAAACAGATACGCAGTATTTT
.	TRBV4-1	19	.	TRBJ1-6	CASSQDWQQTSSYNSPLHF	TGCGCCAGCAGCCAAGATTGGCAGCAAACTAGCTCCTATAATTCACCCCTCCACTTT
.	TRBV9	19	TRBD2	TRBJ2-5	CASSVFAAGETPYQETQYF	TGTGCCAGCAGCGTGTTCGCTGCGGGGGAGACACCGTACCAAGAGACCCAGTACTTC
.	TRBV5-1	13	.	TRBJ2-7	CASSSPPYYEQYF	TGCGCCAGCAGCTCCCCACCGTACTACGAGCAGTACTTC